This TCR beta chain originates from a study of response to subunit inactivated influenza vaccine. Study-level points and caveats: It was suggested by the authors that few new T cells are recruited by each seasonal influenza vaccination.

In its sample, this clonotype was seen a few times. Its antigen is still unknown. Each CDR3 protein gets one entry after TCRdb re-called the RT-PCR reads with MiXCR. The repertoire consists of hundreds of thousands of distinct CDR3 sequences, with about 14% occurring once and the leading ten covering 5.5% to 7%. Germline V gene data show CDR1 as MNHEY and CDR2 as SMNVEV (reference sequence). The CDR3 consists of 15 residues. V lost 2 bases, J lost 4 bases, and 11 bases lay in between. The chain carries TRBV27 and TRBJ2-2; weak D call: TRBD1 (5 bases). The sample in question was PBMCs from blood, obtained 14 to 15 days before vaccination. This sequence originates from a man between 45 and 60 years old who received an inactivated influenza vaccine. This chain's CDR3 is CASSLKGASTGELFF. The CDR3 region has the DNA TGTGCCAGCAGTTTAAAAGGGGCTAGCACCGGGGAGCTGTTTTTT.